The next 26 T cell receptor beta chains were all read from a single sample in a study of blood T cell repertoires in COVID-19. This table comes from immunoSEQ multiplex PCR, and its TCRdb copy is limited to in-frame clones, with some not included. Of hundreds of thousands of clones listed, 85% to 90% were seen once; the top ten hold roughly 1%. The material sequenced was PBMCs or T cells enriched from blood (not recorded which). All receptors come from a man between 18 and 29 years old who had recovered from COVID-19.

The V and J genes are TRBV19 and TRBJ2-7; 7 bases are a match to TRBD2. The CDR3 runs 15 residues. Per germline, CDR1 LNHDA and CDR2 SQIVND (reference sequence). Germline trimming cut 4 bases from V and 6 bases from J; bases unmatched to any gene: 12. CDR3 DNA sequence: TGTGCCAGTAGTACCCTCCCGACCTGGGGGGGCGAGCAGTACTTC. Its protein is CASSTLPTWGGEQYF.

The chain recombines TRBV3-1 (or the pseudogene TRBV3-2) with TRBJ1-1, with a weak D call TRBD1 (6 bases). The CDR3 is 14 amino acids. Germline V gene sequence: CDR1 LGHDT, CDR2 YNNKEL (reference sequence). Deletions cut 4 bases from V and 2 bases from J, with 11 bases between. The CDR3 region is CASSLGTPNTEAFF. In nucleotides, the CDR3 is TGTGCCAGCAGCCTCGGGACACCTAACACTGAAGCTTTCTTT.

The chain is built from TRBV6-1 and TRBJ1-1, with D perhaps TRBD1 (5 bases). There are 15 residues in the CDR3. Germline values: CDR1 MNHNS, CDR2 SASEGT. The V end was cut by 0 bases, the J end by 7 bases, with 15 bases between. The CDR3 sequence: CASSEAGGVRGEAFF. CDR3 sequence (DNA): TGTGCCAGCAGTGAAGCGGGCGGGGTAAGGGGTGAAGCTTTCTTT.

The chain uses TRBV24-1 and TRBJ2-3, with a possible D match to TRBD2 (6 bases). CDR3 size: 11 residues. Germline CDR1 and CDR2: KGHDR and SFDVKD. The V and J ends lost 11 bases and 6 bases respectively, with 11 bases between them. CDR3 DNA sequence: TGTGCCATTGCGGAGGGGGATACGCAGTATTTT. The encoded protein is CAIAEGDTQYF.

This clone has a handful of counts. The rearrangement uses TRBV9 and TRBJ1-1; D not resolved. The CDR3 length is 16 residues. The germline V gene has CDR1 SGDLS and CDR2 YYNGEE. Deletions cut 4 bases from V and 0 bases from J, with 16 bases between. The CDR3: CASSQSEGGMNTEAFF. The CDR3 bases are TGTGCCAGCAGCCAATCTGAGGGAGGGATGAACACTGAAGCTTTCTTT.

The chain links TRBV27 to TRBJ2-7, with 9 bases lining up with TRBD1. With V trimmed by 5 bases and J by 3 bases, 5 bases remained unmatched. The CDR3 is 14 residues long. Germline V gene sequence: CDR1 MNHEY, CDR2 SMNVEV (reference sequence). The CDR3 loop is CASSIGTGSYEQYF. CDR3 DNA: TGTGCCAGCAGTATCGGGACAGGGAGCTACGAGCAGTACTTC.

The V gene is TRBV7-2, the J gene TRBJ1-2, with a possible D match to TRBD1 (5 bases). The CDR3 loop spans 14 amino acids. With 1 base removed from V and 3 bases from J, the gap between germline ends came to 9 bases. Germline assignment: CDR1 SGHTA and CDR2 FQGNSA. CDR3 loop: CASSLGEGDYGYTF. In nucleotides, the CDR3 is TGTGCCAGCAGCTTAGGGGAAGGGGACTATGGCTACACCTTC.

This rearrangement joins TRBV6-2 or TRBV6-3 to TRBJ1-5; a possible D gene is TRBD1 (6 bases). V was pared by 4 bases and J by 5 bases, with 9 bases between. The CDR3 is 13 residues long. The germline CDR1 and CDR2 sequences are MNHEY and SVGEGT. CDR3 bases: TGTGCCAGCAGTTTAGGGGGGGATCAGCCCCAGCATTTT. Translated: CASSLGGDQPQHF.

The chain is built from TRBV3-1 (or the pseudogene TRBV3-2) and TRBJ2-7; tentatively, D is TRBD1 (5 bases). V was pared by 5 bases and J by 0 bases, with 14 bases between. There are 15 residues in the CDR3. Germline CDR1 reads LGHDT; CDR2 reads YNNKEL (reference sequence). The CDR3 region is CASSVIGASSYEQYF. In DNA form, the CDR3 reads TGTGCCAGCAGCGTCATAGGGGCTTCCTCCTACGAGCAGTACTTC.

CDR3 region: CASSLALAGGWDTQYF. In DNA, the CDR3 is TGTGCCAGCAGCTTAGCTCTAGCGGGAGGATGGGATACGCAGTATTTT. The rearrangement joins TRBV7-2 to TRBJ2-3, with 11 bases lining up with TRBD2. This CDR3 comprises 16 residues. J was trimmed by 6 bases and V by 0 bases; bases with no gene match: 5. Germline values: CDR1 SGHTA, CDR2 FQGNSA.

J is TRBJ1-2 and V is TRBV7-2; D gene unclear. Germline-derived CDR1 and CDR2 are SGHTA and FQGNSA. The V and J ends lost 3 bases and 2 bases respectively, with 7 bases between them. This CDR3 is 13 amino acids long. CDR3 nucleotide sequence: TGTGCCAGCAGCTTGGCAGGAAACTATGGCTACACCTTC. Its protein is CASSLAGNYGYTF.

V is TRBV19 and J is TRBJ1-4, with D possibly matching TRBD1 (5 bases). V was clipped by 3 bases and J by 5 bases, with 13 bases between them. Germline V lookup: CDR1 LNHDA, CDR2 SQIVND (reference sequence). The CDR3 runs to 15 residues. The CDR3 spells CASSMGQLSNEKLFF. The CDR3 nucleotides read TGTGCCAGTAGTATGGGGCAGCTCTCAAATGAAAAACTGTTTTTT.

The CDR3 nucleotides read TGTGCCAGCAGTTTGACTAGCTCCGGGGATGAGCAGTTCTTC. Amino acids: CASSLTSSGDEQFF. The chain links TRBV5-5 to TRBJ2-1; 7 bases match TRBD2. V shed 5 bases and J 8 bases; nucleotides not matched to a gene: 10. Germline CDR1 SGHKS, CDR2 YYEKEE (reference sequence). The CDR3 is 14 amino acids.

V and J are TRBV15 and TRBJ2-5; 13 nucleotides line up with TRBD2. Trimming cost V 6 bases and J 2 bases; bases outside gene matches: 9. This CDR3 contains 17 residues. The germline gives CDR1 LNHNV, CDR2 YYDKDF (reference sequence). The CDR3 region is CATSPGTSGAYQETQYF. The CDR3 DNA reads TGTGCCACCAGTCCCGGGACTAGCGGGGCATATCAAGAGACCCAGTACTTC. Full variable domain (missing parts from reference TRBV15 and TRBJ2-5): DAMVIQNPRYQVTQFGKPVTLSCSQTLNHNVMYWYQQKSSQAPKLLFHYYDKDFNNEADTPDNFQSRRPNTSFCFLDIRSPGLGDTAMYLCATSPGTSGAYQETQYFGPGTRLLVL.

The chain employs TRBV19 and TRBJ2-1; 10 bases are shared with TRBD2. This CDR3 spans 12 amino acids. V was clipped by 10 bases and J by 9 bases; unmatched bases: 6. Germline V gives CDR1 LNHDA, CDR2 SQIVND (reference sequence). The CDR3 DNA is TGTGCCACCAGGAGCGGGAGGGGTGAGCAGTTCTTC. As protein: CATRSGRGEQFF.

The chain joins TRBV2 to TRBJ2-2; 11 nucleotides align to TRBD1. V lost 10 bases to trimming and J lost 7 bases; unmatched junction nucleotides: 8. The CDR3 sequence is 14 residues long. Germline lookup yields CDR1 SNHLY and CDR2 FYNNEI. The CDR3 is CATKGQGGVGELFF. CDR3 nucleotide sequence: TGTGCCACCAAGGGACAGGGGGGAGTCGGGGAGCTGTTTTTT.

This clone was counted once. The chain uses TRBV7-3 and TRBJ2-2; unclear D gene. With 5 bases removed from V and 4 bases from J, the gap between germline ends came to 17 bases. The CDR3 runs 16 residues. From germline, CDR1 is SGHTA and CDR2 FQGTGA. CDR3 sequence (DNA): TGTGCCAGCAGCCCTAAGCCCCTCATGAGCACCGGGGAGCTGTTTTTT. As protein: CASSPKPLMSTGELFF.

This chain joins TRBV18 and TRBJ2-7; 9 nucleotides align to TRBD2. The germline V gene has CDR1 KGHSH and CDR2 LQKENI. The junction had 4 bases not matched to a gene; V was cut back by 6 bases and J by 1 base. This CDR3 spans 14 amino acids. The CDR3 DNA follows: TGTGCCAGCTCCTTAGCGGGAGAGTCCTACGAGCAGTACTTC. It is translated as CASSLAGESYEQYF. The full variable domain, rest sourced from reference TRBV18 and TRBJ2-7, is NAGVMQNPRHLVRRRGQEARLRCSPMKGHSHVYWYRQLPEEGLKFMVYLQKENIIDESGMPKERFSAEFPKEGPSILRIQQVVRGDSAAYFCASSLAGESYEQYFGPGTRLTVT.

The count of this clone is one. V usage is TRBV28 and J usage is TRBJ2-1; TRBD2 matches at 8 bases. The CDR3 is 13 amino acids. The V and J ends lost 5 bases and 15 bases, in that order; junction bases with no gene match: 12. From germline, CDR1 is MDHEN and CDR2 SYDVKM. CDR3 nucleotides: TGTGCCAGCAGTAGTCCCGGGACTAGTGAAATGTTCTTC. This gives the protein CASSSPGTSEMFF.

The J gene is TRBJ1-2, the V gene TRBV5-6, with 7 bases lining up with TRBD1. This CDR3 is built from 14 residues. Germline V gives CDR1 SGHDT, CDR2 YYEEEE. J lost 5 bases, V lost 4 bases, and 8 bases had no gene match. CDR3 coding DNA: TGTGCCAGCAGCAGGGGGACAGTCTCGTATGGCTACACCTTC. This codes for CASSRGTVSYGYTF.

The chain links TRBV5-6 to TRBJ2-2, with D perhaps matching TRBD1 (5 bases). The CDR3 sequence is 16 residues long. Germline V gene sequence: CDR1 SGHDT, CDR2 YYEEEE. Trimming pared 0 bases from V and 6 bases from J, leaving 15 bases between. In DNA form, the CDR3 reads TGTGCCAGCAGCTTGGGAGTGGTAGTAGGGGCCGGGGAGCTGTTTTTT. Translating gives CASSLGVVVGAGELFF. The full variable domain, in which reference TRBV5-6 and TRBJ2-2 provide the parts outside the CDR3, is DAGVTQSPTHLIKTRGQQVTLRCSPKSGHDTVSWYQQALGQGPQFIFQYYEEEERQRGNFPDRFSGHQFPNYSSELNVNALLLGDSALYLCASSLGVVVGAGELFFGEGSRLTVL.

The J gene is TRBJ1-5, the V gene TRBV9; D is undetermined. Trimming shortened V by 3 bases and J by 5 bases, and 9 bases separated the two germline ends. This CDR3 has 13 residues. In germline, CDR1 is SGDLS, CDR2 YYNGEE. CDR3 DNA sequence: TGTGCCAGCAGCGCGGAGCCCGATCAGCCCCAGCATTTT. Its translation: CASSAEPDQPQHF. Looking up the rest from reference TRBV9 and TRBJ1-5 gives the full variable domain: DSGVTQTPKHLITATGQRVTLRCSPRSGDLSVYWYQQSLDQGLQFLIQYYNGEERAKGNILERFSAQQFPDLHSELNLSSLELGDSALYFCASSAEPDQPQHFGDGTRLSIL.

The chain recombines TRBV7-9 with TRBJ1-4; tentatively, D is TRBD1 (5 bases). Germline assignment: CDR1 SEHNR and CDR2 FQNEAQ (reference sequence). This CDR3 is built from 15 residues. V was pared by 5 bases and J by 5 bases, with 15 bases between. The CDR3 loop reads CASSPGQGSNEKLFF. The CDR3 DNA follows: TGTGCCAGCAGCCCCGGGCAGGGTTCAAATGAAAAACTGTTTTTT. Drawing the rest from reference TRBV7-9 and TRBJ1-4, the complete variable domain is DTGVSQNPRHKITKRGQNVTFRCDPISEHNRLYWYRQTLGQGPEFLTYFQNEAQLEKSRLLSDRFSAERPKGSFSTLEIQRTEQGDSAMYLCASSPGQGSNEKLFFGSGTQLSVL.

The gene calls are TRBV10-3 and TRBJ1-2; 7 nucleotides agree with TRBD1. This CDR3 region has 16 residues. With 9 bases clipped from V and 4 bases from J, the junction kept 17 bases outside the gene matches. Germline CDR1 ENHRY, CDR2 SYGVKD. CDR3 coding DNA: TGTGCCATAGGACAGGCACAGGAGAATGCACTCTATGGCTACACCTTC. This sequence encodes CAIGQAQENALYGYTF.

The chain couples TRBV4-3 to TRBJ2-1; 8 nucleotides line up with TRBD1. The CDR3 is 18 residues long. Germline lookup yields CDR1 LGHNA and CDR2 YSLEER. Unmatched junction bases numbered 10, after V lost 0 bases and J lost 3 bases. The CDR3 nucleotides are TGCGCCAGCAGCCAAGAGGTAGTAAGGACAGGGCTCTACAATGAGCAGTTCTTC. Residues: CASSQEVVRTGLYNEQFF.

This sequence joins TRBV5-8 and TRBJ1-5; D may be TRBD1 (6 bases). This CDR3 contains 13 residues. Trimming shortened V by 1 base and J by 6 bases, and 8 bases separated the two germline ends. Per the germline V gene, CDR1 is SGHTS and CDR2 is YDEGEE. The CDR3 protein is CASSLSRGQPQHF. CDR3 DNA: TGTGCCAGCAGCTTGAGCAGGGGTCAGCCCCAGCATTTT. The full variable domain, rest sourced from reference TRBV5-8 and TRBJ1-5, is EAGVTQSPTHLIKTRGQQATLRCSPISGHTSVYWYQQALGLGLQFLLWYDEGEERNRGNFPPRFSGRQFPNYSSELNVNALELEDSALYLCASSLSRGQPQHFGDGTRLSIL.